This T cell receptor beta chain was retrieved from a study of control samples from healthy donors and cancer patients. Germline V gene lookup returns CDR1 LNHDA and CDR2 SQIVND (reference sequence). The V end lost 6 bases, the J end lost 0 bases, and 21 bases lay between the germline ends. This CDR3 contains 18 residues. The table came from immunoSEQ multiplex PCR; TCRdb's copy has only in-frame clones and leaves some out. The sample records tens of thousands of clones, almost 90% being singletons. Sequencing was performed on PBMCs. The chain combines TRBV19 with TRBJ2-1; D possibly corresponds to TRBD1 (5 bases). This TCR was recovered from a man in his 60s with colorectal cancer. The CDR3 DNA sequence: TGTGCCAGTAGCAAGCTGAGACAGTATCAGAGCTCCTACAATGAGCAGTTCTTC. Translated, it gives CASSKLRQYQSSYNEQFF.